This T cell receptor beta chain was found in a study of cytomegalovirus exposure and HLA in healthy donors (dated by TCRdb to 2016 to 2017). About the full investigation: In an earlier analysis of under 600 of the donors, roughly 300 Gb of sequence data and approximately 100 million unique TCR beta sequences from roughly 180 million T cells were reported. Approximately 300 gigabases of sequencing data and around 80 million unique TCR sequences made up an early release that covered approximately 700 HLA-typed donors. Of the roughly 420 genotyped donors, over 80% were placed in the genetic ancestry cluster associated with self-reported Caucasian donors. The study aimed to test whether cataloging public T cell receptors could reveal signatures of past pathogen exposure. The study used immunosequencing to profile the T cell repertoires of about 670 subjects and linked those repertoires to cytomegalovirus serostatus. Besides the first cohort of roughly 700 subjects, a separate validation cohort made up of 90 to 150 different subjects was used. High-throughput TCR immunosequencing, statistical association of individual TCRs with disease status, and machine learning were combined to predict cytomegalovirus infection status. A later analysis re-analyzed previously published TCR beta repertoires from 660 or so donors and added high-resolution HLA genotyping to study TCR occurrence patterns. Rather than drawing on any new phenotypic data, the later analysis identified candidate immune exposures from TCR beta sequences and the way those sequences occurred across donors. To decide whether each TCR beta V gene segment behaved as functional or pseudogenic, an earlier analysis of some 600 of the donors relied on high-throughput TCR beta sequencing. Donor age, sex, ethnicity and CMV serostatus were collected together with the repertoire data. A later genetic analysis took genome-wide SNP genotypes for about 65% of the 666 donors and used that subset as a discovery cohort. All discovery cohort repertoires had been generated using a single sequencing platform. Both class I and class II loci were covered by HLA typing, at four-digit resolution. The number of donors typed differed by locus, with roughly 620-630 for A, B, C, DRB1 and DQB1, around 500 for DQA1, 606 for DPA1, and some 450 for DPB1. Several DR-DQ haplotypes were handled as single units for association and clustering because linkage in the cohort was strong. Among about 410 genotyped donors of the cohort, an average of around 240,000 unique TCR beta nucleotide sequences was sequenced per donor, of which approximately 18% were non-productive. General conclusions and limits of the study: Correlated functional status among segregating V segments might reflect linkage disequilibrium, but an unknown experimental factor could not be ruled out. The 87-base-pair reads could not distinguish some IMGT-functional V segments, including TRBV6-2 and TRBV6-3, so those segments were excluded. In a later genetic analysis, a missense DCLRE1C variant was associated with V-gene and J-gene trimming of TCR beta chains, and the association was replicated in an independent cohort. Assigning TCR associations to individual alleles was difficult when HLA alleles, especially DR and DQ, strongly co-occurred. CMV serostatus was the only immune exposure information available for the cohort. Compared with equally common non-associated chains, HLA-associated TCR beta chains in a later analysis were more clonally expanded and had lower generation probabilities. A later analysis found that most CMV-associated TCR beta chains appeared HLA-restricted, with HLA associations seemingly driven largely by CMV exposure. Cytomegalovirus status was reported to be diagnosed by the classifier with high specificity and sensitivity in both the original and validation cohorts. Because HLA typing was missing for some donors at each locus, association tests included only the typed subset. Sequencing depth was assumed to be roughly uniform across donors in the presence/absence analyses, though that assumption may not hold. Most TCR sequences were observed very rarely across donors, whereas some public TCRs were present in many individuals. In vitro tests confirmed that a few of the cytomegalovirus-associated TCR beta chains recognize cytomegalovirus antigens. This cohort had only TCR beta chains sequenced, and the lack of alpha or paired-chain data limited which features could be detected. In a later analysis, TCR association rates were found to vary across HLA loci, with the most associated TCRs seen for DRB1 alleles and the fewest for HLA-C alleles. In a later genetic analysis, fewer N-insertions in productive TCRs were reported among donors in an Asian-associated ancestry cluster than the approximately 630-donor mean. It was suggested by the authors that the approach could potentially be generalized to other disease states and immunological phenotypes. A group of highly shared sequence variants was considered likely to be a technical artifact of the sequencing pipeline. The study gave a list of more than 150 TCR beta chains associated with cytomegalovirus. A later analysis reported that several top co-occurrence clusters appeared linked to parvovirus B19, influenza, CMV and Epstein-Barr virus. About 15 rarely observed V segments, including chromosome 9 orphons, were excluded from the earlier analysis of approximately 500 of the donors because counts were too low. At a false discovery rate of 0.05, a later analysis linked some 18,000 TCR beta sequences to specific HLA alleles. A further reported finding was that TCR beta sequences accurately predicted the HLA-A and HLA-B alleles for most subjects in the first cohort. Broadly in line with IMGT annotations, most TCR beta V segments showed up in productive rearrangements about 87% or about 30% of the time in an earlier analysis of approximately 600 of the donors.

The cohort comprised 550 to 700 healthy bone marrow donors. All cohort members were sampled while nominally healthy, although unrecorded immune exposures were likely present. The donor was CMV seropositive and belonged to the group of more than 250 seropositive cohort members. Each donor provided a peripheral blood sample, and peripheral blood mononuclear cells were used for TCR beta sequencing. Genomic DNA was extracted from the blood cell samples with the Qiagen DNeasy Blood Extraction Kit. The protocol used for the library was the immunoSEQ multiplex PCR assay. For the multiplex PCR, a mixture combining 60 forward primers for TCR Vbeta segments and 13 reverse primers for TCR Jbeta segments was used. The CDR3 region of rearranged TCR beta genes was amplified from genomic DNA with a multiplex PCR assay. The Illumina HiSeq System was used to sequence the amplified TCR beta libraries as 87-base-pair reads. Concerning the study's data processing: Across the 670 or so repertoires, a later analysis counted 60 million to 90 million unique TCR beta chains, 8.5 million to 12 million of which were shared by at least two donors. To remove PCR and sequencing errors, raw reads were error-corrected and collapsed into unique sequences using a nearest-neighbor algorithm that merged closely related sequences. V, D and J gene segments were assigned by aligning CDR3 sequences to IMGT reference sequences. For a sequence to be retained, a match of at least six nucleotides was required to both a V gene segment and a J gene segment. A rearrangement was called productive if the CDR3 had no stop codons and remained in frame with V and J, and every other rearrangement was called non-productive. Following IMGT convention, CDR3 was defined as the stretch from the second conserved V-encoded cysteine to the conserved J-encoded phenylalanine. The earlier analysis of roughly 590 of the donors excluded sequences that lacked an unambiguous match to a single V gene segment. In an earlier analysis of about 590 of the donors, a V segment was called functional when productive rearrangements were above 56.7%, and segregating when the standard deviation between donors exceeded 5%. A statistical classification framework was developed to diagnose cytomegalovirus status using the catalog of TCR beta chain sequences. A later analysis assigned V and J genes by comparing TCR nucleotide sequences with IMGT/GENE-DB human TR gene sequences. Using the TCRdist pipeline, a later analysis assigned CDR3 sequences along with most-parsimonious VDJ recombination scenarios. In a later analysis, every TCR beta chain was defined by the combination of its CDR3 amino acid sequence and its V-gene family, and reads without a unique V-gene family were dropped. In a later analysis, 500 to 700 highly shared, low-generation-probability nucleotide sequences were removed to address suspected cross-contamination and a sequencing artifact. For each public chain, a later analysis derived a clonal expansion index from normalized ranks of inferred template counts within each repertoire. Generation probabilities in a later analysis came from a VDJ recombination model fitted to out-of-frame rearrangements, and those results were checked against IGoR. In a later analysis, TCR-TCR, TCR-HLA and TCR-CMV co-occurrence was scored with hypergeometric tests, and a repertoire-size bias correction was applied to TCR pairs. In a later analysis, false discovery rates were estimated by permuting HLA or CMV assignments 20 times. In a later analysis, co-occurring TCRs were grouped using DBSCAN, with TCRdist sequence similarity added in when clustering inside HLA-allele-positive subsets. For co-occurrence clustering, repertoires with fewer than 30,000 or more than 120,000 public chains were excluded, along with about five repertoires with anomalous nucleotide sharing. TCRdb carries this immuneACCESS record with in-frame sequences only. Its versions omit some clonotypes, under half of them owing to an unresolved V gene in the studies checked, with the rest unexplained. V, J and clone size derive from that table, while D and trimming were established from the DNA sequence. For this sample there are 95,000 to 130,000 clones; 50% to 65% appear just once. The leading ten clones occupy 8% to 9.5% of the sample.

V loses 4 bases at its end and J loses 0 bases; junction bases beyond the gene matches: 4. CDR1 and CDR2 were assigned from the germline V gene as MNHNS and SASEGT. Spanning cysteine to phenylalanine, the CDR3 consists of 15 amino acids. The only DNA kept is the CDR3, 45 bases in frame from the first base. This clone has more than one count but fewer than ten. It has no known antigen specificity. Base quality data are lacking; no much larger clone is found one base away. Sequences were obtained from PBMCs. This chain joins TRBV6-1 to TRBJ2-3; the junction holds 7 bases that match TRBD2. This TCR was sampled from a woman aged 40 to 50 in good health and CMV-seropositive. The sequenced DNA: TGTGCCAGCAGTGCAAGACTAGCCAGCACAGATACGCAGTATTTT. Protein translation: CASSARLASTDTQYF.